This T cell receptor beta chain was sequenced during a study of T-cell memory formation after mild COVID-19. TCRdb reprocessed the 5' RACE reads with MiXCR, giving one entry per CDR3 protein. The table includes approximately 60,000 distinct CDR3 sequences, 9% to 9.5% detected once. This clonotype was observed at least ten times. The CDR3 loop spans 13 amino acids. Germline V gives CDR1 KGHDR, CDR2 SFDVKD. V lost 10 bases and J lost 1; bases outside the gene matches: 2. The clonotype was recovered from a man younger than 35 who had mild COVID-19 (a few samples of this study predate the infection). Cell type and time point are not known. Sequences were obtained from PBMCs or a T cell subset sorted from them (not recorded which). The chain uses TRBV24-1 and TRBJ2-3; 9 bases align to TRBD1. CDR3 region: CATTGGRTDTQYF. CDR3 bases: TGTGCCACGACAGGGGGTCGCACAGATACGCAGTATTTT.